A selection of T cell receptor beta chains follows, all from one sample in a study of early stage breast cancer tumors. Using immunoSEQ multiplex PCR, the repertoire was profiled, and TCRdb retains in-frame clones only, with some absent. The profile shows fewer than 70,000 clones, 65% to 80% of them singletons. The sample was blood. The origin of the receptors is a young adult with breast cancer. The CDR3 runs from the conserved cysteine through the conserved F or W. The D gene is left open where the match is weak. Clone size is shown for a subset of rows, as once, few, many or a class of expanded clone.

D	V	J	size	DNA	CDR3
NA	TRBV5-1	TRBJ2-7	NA	TGCGCCAGCAGCCGGGGTACGGGTTACGAGCAGTACTTC	CASSRGTGYEQYF
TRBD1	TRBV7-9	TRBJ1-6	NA	TGTGCCAGCAGCTGGACAGGGGTAGGGGATTCACCCCTCCACTTT	CASSWTGVGDSPLHF
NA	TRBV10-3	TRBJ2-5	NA	TGTGCCATCAGTGAGTCGACTGGGGAGACCCAGTACTTC	CAISESTGETQYF
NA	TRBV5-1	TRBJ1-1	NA	TGCGCCAGCACCCTGGAGACGTACGGGGCTAACACTGAAGCTTTCTTT	CASTLETYGANTEAFF
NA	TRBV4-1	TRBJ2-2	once	TGCGCCAGCAGCCAGGGGCTGCGAGGGGAGCTGTTTTTT	CASSQGLRGELFF
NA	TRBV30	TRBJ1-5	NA	TGTGCCTGGAGTGGTACAGGGCCCCAGCATTTT	CAWSGTGPQHF
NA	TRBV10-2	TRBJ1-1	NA	TGCGCCAGCAGGACCCTACACCCTAACACTGAAGCTTTCTTT	CASRTLHPNTEAFF
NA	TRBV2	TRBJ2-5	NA	TGTGCCAGCAGTGACTTCGGCAGGGTGATATGGGAGACCCAGTACTTC	CASSDFGRVIWETQYF
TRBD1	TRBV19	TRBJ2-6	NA	TGTGCCAGTGCCAGGGGACAGGGGACCCCAGGGGCCAACGTCCTGACTTTC	CASARGQGTPGANVLTF
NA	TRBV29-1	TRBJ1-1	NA	TGCAGCGCCACTACAGGATTGAACACTGAAGCTTTCTTT	CSATTGLNTEAFF
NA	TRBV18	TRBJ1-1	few	TGTGCCAGCTCACTACTGGACGGGGACACTGAAGCTTTCTTT	CASSLLDGDTEAFF
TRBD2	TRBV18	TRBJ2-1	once	TGTGCCAGCTCACCACCGATCGGGACTAGCGGGACTACCTACAATGAGCAGTTCTTC	CASSPPIGTSGTTYNEQFF
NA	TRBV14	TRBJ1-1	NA	TGTGCCAGCAGCCAAGATAGGGGACACAGAGAAGCTTTCTTT	CASSQDRGHREAFF
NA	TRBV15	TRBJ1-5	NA	TGTGCCACCAGCAGGGGCGGGGGTATTCAGCCCCAGCATTTT	CATSRGGGIQPQHF
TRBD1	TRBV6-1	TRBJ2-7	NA	TGTGCCAGCAGTGTGGGACAGGACTACTACGAGCAGTACTTC	CASSVGQDYYEQYF
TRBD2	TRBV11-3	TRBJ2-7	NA	TGTGCCAGCAGCCCCCGGGGGGGTTCCTACGAGCAGTACTTC	CASSPRGGSYEQYF
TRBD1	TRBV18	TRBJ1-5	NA	TGTGCCAGCTCACCACCACAGGGGGGGCAGCCCCAGCATTTT	CASSPPQGGQPQHF
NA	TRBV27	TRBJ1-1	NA	TGTGCCAGCAGTTTAGCAGGACGCAACACTGAAGCTTTCTTT	CASSLAGRNTEAFF
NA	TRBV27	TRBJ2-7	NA	TGTGCCAGCAGTTTAGTTGCAGGGTCCTACGAGCAGTACTTC	CASSLVAGSYEQYF
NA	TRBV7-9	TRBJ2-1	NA	TGTGCCAGCAGCCACCAACAGGGAGCGGCCAATGAGTACAATGAGCAGTTCTTC	CASSHQQGAANEYNEQFF
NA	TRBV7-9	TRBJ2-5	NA	TGTGCCAGCACCGACTCCGGGGGGCAGGAGACCCAGTACTTC	CASTDSGGQETQYF
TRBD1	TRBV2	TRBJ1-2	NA	TGTGCCAGCAGCGTGGACAGGAATTATGGCTACACCTTC	CASSVDRNYGYTF
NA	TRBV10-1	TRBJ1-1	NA	TGCGCCAGCAGTGAGTTGAGAGGGAACACTGAAGCTTTCTTT	CASSELRGNTEAFF
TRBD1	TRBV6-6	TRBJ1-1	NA	TGTGCCAGCAGCTTACTACAGGGGGCGAGCACTGAAGCTTTCTTT	CASSLLQGASTEAFF
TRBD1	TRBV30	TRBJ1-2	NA	TGTGCCTGGAACCCGACAGGGGGTAAGGGCACCTTC	CAWNPTGGKGTF
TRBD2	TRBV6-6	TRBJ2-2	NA	TGTGCCAGCAGTTACGGTAGCGGGAACAGCGGGGAGCTGTTTTTT	CASSYGSGNSGELFF
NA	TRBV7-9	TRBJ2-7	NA	TGTGCCAGCAGCTCCCGGACAGAAGACTACGAGCAGTACTTC	CASSSRTEDYEQYF
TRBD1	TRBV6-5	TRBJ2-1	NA	TGTGCCAGCAGGGGTGGGACAGGGGGATACAATGAGCAGTTCTTC	CASRGGTGGYNEQFF
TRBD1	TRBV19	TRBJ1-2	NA	TGTGCCAGTACGGATCATGACAGGGAGGGGTATGGCTACACCTTC	CASTDHDREGYGYTF
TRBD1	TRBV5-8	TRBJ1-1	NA	TGTGCCAGCAGCTTTTTATACAGGGGGAGGAAGACTGAAGCTTTCTTT	CASSFLYRGRKTEAFF
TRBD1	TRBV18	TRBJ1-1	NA	TGTGCCAGCTCACCGGGACAGGGGGTTTTTGGTACTGAAGCTTTCTTT	CASSPGQGVFGTEAFF
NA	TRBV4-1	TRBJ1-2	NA	TGCGCCAGCAGCCGCGTACCGAGGGACCTAAACTATGGCTACACCTTC	CASSRVPRDLNYGYTF
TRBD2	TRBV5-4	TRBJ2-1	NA	TGTGCCAGCAGTTTTAGCGGGGTCTCCTACAATGAGCAGTTCTTC	CASSFSGVSYNEQFF
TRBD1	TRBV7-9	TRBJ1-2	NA	TGTGCCAGCAGCCGAGGGAAGGGGGCGTATGGCTACACCTTC	CASSRGKGAYGYTF
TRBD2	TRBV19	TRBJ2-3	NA	TGTGCCAGTAGTCCGACTAGCGGGACGTCTGATACGCAGTATTTT	CASSPTSGTSDTQYF
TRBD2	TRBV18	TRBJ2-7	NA	TGTGCCAGCTCACCATTAGCGGGCCGAACCTCCTACGAGCAGTACTTC	CASSPLAGRTSYEQYF
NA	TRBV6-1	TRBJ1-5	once	TGTGCCAGCAGTGAGTATAGGGGCTGGGGTCAGCCCCAGCATTTT	CASSEYRGWGQPQHF